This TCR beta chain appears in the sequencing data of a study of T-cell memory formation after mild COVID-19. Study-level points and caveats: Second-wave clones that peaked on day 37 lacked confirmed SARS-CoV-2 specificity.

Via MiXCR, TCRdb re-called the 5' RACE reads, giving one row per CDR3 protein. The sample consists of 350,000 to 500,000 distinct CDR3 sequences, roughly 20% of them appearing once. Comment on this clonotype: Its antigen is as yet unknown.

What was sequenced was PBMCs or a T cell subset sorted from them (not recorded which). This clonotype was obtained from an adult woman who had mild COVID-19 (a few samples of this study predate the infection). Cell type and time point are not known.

CDR3: CSAIARLASSYNEQFF. In DNA, the CDR3 is TGCAGTGCTATTGCTAGACTAGCGAGCTCCTACAATGAGCAGTTCTTC. The genes are TRBV20-1 and TRBJ2-1; 8 bases are shared with TRBD2. Per germline, CDR1 DFQATT and CDR2 SNEGSKA (reference sequence). This CDR3 is built from 16 residues. V lost 4 bases, J lost 0 bases, and 8 bases stayed unmatched.